The 29 T cell receptor beta chains below all came from one sample that was sequenced in a study of identical twins. TCRdb processed the 5' RACE reads anew with MiXCR; each CDR3 protein has one entry. The table has approximately 630,000 distinct CDR3 sequences, 7.1% seen once. These same records also appear under a second study, on yellow fever vaccine responses in identical twins.

Material for sequencing was PBMCs. These receptor sequences come from a woman between 18 and 29 years old in good health.

The chain couples TRBV5-1 to TRBJ2-5; 11 bases match TRBD2. J gave up 3 bases and V 2 bases, and 12 bases lay outside the gene matches. The CDR3 extends over 18 amino acids. CDR1 is SGHRS, CDR2 YFSETQ, per germline. The CDR3 reads CASSFSLAGGLLEETQYF. The DNA for the CDR3 is TGCGCCAGCAGCTTTTCCCTAGCGGGAGGCCTTTTGGAAGAGACCCAGTACTTC.

The CDR3: CASSLALRSLETQYF. The CDR3 DNA reads TGTGCCAGCAGTTTAGCGCTTCGTAGTCTGGAGACCCAGTACTTC. This rearrangement joins TRBV12-3 or TRBV12-4 to TRBJ2-5, with no clear D. Trimming cost V 0 bases and J 5 bases, with 13 bases left between them. The CDR3 has 15 amino acids.

This clonotype has just a few counts. The V call is TRBV7-9, the J call TRBJ2-5; 13 bases are a match to TRBD2. The length of the CDR3 is 17 residues. Germline V gene sequence: CDR1 SEHNR, CDR2 FQNEAQ (reference sequence). V was clipped by 1 base and J by 5 bases; unmatched bases: 7. The CDR3 is CASSLELAGGLRETQYF. DNA of the CDR3: TGTGCCAGCAGCTTAGAACTAGCGGGGGGGCTGCGTGAGACCCAGTACTTC.

The V gene is TRBV11-3, the J gene TRBJ2-1; 9 nucleotides match TRBD1. J gave up 4 bases and V 5 bases, and 6 bases lay outside the gene matches. The germline V gene has CDR1 SGHNT and CDR2 YENEEA. The CDR3 has 15 residues. CDR3 amino acids: CASSASTGGYNEQFF. DNA of the CDR3: TGTGCCAGCAGCGCGTCGACAGGGGGGTACAATGAGCAGTTCTTC.

This clonotype was recorded at least ten times. J is TRBJ2-3 and V is TRBV10-3; TRBD1 aligns across 11 bases. V shed 9 bases, J shed 5 bases, and the junction held 7 bases outside the gene matches. The CDR3 contains 14 residues. Germline CDR1 is ENHRY and CDR2 is SYGVKD. The CDR3 coding sequence is TGTGCCATAGGACAGGGGGCCGCCGGAGATACGCAGTATTTT. Its translation is CAIGQGAAGDTQYF.

V and J are TRBV6-5 and TRBJ2-3; D gene uncertain. The V gene's germline CDR1 is MNHEY and CDR2 SVGAGI. Trimming took off 4 bases at V and 2 bases at J, with 19 bases between the two ends. The CDR3 runs to 17 residues. CDR3: CASSFCPRHSVTDTQYF. In DNA form, the CDR3 reads TGTGCCAGCAGTTTCTGTCCAAGGCATTCCGTCACAGATACGCAGTATTTT.

This clonotype has just a few counts. The chain uses TRBV20-1 and TRBJ2-7; D is tentatively TRBD1 or TRBD2 (5 bases each). The CDR3 has 13 residues. The V end was cut by 6 bases, the J end by 5 bases, with 17 bases between. The V gene's germline CDR1 is DFQATT and CDR2 SNEGSKA (reference sequence). The CDR3 DNA reads as TGCAGTGCCGGGACGCACCTGGGGAACGAGCAGTACTTC. Translating it yields CSAGTHLGNEQYF.

The V call is TRBV10-3, the J call TRBJ2-2; 7 nucleotides line up with TRBD2. After removal of 6 bases from V and 5 bases from J, the junction contained 3 bases not matched to a gene. There are 13 residues in the CDR3. CDR1 and CDR2 (germline): ENHRY, SYGVKD. CDR3 amino acids: CAIRREGTGELFF. The CDR3 DNA follows: TGTGCCATCAGGAGGGAGGGGACCGGGGAGCTGTTTTTT.

This clonotype has only a few counts. J is TRBJ1-4 and V is TRBV5-5, with TRBD1 matching over 7 bases. Germline CDR1 and CDR2: SGHKS and YYEKEE (reference sequence). The CDR3 is made up of 15 amino acids. V was clipped by 4 bases and J by 8 bases; unmatched bases: 11. CDR3 DNA sequence: TGTGCCAGCAGCCAGCAGACAGGGAACGGCGAAAAACTGTTTTTT. It codes for CASSQQTGNGEKLFF.

The chain uses TRBV7-3 and TRBJ1-4; D perhaps matches TRBD1 (5 bases). From germline, CDR1 is SGHTA and CDR2 FQGTGA. Trimming left V 5 bases short and J 7 bases short, with 17 bases between. The CDR3 runs to 15 residues. CDR3 sequence reads: CASSQGVGKIEKLFF. CDR3 nucleotides: TGTGCCAGCAGCCAAGGGGTGGGAAAAATTGAAAAACTGTTTTTT.

This clonotype was detected many times. The chain uses TRBV20-1 and TRBJ2-1; TRBD2 might be the D (7 bases). CDR3 length: 12 amino acids. V was shortened by 7 bases and J by 6 bases, with 13 bases between the two germline ends. Per germline, CDR1 DFQATT and CDR2 SNEGSKA (reference sequence). The CDR3 sequence: CSVIGGGNEQFF. The CDR3 nucleotides are TGCAGTGTCATAGGGGGGGGCAATGAGCAGTTCTTC.

This clonotype showed up many times. The chain combines TRBV6-1 with TRBJ1-2; D is undetermined. CDR3 size: 15 residues. The germline V and J ends were trimmed by 7 bases and 3 bases, with 18 bases remaining between them. CDR1 is MNHNS and CDR2 is SASEGT in the germline V gene. The CDR3 DNA is TGTGCCAGCATGCCAGGCCGACTAACCTACTATGGCTACACCTTC. Translation: CASMPGRLTYYGYTF.

At least ten counts were recorded for this clonotype. The chain employs TRBV10-3 and TRBJ1-1; D may be TRBD1 (5 bases). This CDR3 region has 15 residues. The germline V and J ends were trimmed by 3 bases and 4 bases, with 15 bases remaining between them. Per germline, CDR1 ENHRY and CDR2 SYGVKD. The CDR3, as DNA: TGTGCCATCAGTGACGGCGGGACCCCTACCACTGAAGCTTTCTTT. Amino acid sequence: CAISDGGTPTTEAFF.

In this sample, this clonotype turned up many times. CDR3 amino acids: CASSFWDIDSPLHF. The CDR3 DNA reads TGCGCCAGCAGCTTTTGGGATATAGATTCACCCCTCCACTTT. The rearrangement joins TRBV5-1 to TRBJ1-6; D is undetermined. The CDR3 is made up of 14 amino acids. Trimming stripped 2 bases from V and 8 bases from J, with 11 bases between. Germline lookup yields CDR1 SGHRS and CDR2 YFSETQ.

V usage is TRBV20-1 and J usage is TRBJ2-3, with TRBD2 identical over 10 bases. In germline, CDR1 is DFQATT, CDR2 SNEGSKA (reference sequence). The CDR3 spans 15 residues. Trimming removed 4 bases from V and 0 bases from J; junction bases left unmatched: 4. CDR3 sequence: CSATRTSGSTDTQYF. Here the CDR3 DNA reads TGCAGTGCTACCCGGACTAGCGGAAGCACAGATACGCAGTATTTT.

This clonotype was detected a few times. The V and J genes are TRBV6-1 and TRBJ2-3; the D gene is possibly TRBD2 (5 bases). Trimming cost V 5 bases and J 6 bases, with 21 bases left between them. The CDR3 runs to 16 residues. Germline-derived CDR1 and CDR2 are MNHNS and SASEGT. CDR3 in DNA: TGTGCCAGCAGTCCCTGGGCTAGCTCCAGATCGGATACGCAGTATTTT. Its translation: CASSPWASSRSDTQYF.

This sequence joins TRBV14 and TRBJ1-5; D unclear. Germline V CDR1 and CDR2: SGHDN, FVKESK. V gave up 0 bases and J gave up 6 bases, with 6 bases separating them. This CDR3 comprises 13 residues. The chain's CDR3 is CASSQEEGQPQHF. The CDR3 DNA reads TGTGCCAGCAGCCAAGAAGAAGGTCAGCCCCAGCATTTT.

At least ten counts were recorded for this clonotype. The chain employs TRBV5-1 and TRBJ2-3; perhaps TRBD1 as D (6 bases). Trimming took off 4 bases at V and 5 bases at J, with 17 bases between the two ends. CDR3 length: 15 amino acids. Germline CDR1 and CDR2: SGHRS and YFSETQ. The DNA for the CDR3 is TGCGCCAGCAGCCCTGAGCGACAGGCGGGAGATACGCAGTATTTT. Amino acids: CASSPERQAGDTQYF.

Ten or more counts support this clonotype. Here the CDR3 reads CASSFLAGGVGEQFF. For the CDR3, the DNA is TGTGCCAGCAGTTTCTTAGCGGGAGGGGTTGGTGAGCAGTTCTTC. V and J are TRBV12-3 or TRBV12-4 and TRBJ2-1; 11 bases are shared with TRBD2. The J segment lost 9 bases and the V segment lost 3 bases, leaving 7 bases of the junction unmatched. This CDR3 is 15 amino acids long.

The chain uses TRBV5-6 and TRBJ2-5, with D tentatively TRBD2 (6 bases). Germline V lookup: CDR1 SGHDT, CDR2 YYEEEE. Deletions cut 1 base from V and 5 bases from J, with 15 bases between. This CDR3 is 15 amino acids long. This chain's CDR3 is CASSLRLTGEETQYF. For the CDR3, the DNA is TGTGCCAGCAGCTTGCGCCTAACGGGAGAGGAGACCCAGTACTTC.

This clonotype was observed at least ten times. The CDR3 coding sequence is TGTGCCAGCAGTCCCTCTTTGACTAGCGGGGGCACAGATACGCAGTATTTT. It codes for CASSPSLTSGGTDTQYF. The chain has TRBV9 and TRBJ2-3; 11 bases match TRBD2. CDR1 is SGDLS and CDR2 is YYNGEE in the germline V gene. The CDR3 has 17 residues. Unmatched junction bases numbered 9, after V lost 5 bases and J lost 1 base.

The chain joins TRBV11-1 to TRBJ2-2; a possible D gene is TRBD2 (8 bases). The CDR3 consists of 18 residues. Germline lookup yields CDR1 SGHAT and CDR2 FQDESV (reference sequence). Trimming shortened V by 5 bases and J by 3 bases, and 22 bases separated the two germline ends. The CDR3 loop is CASSNRQGLGTYTGELFF. The DNA of the CDR3 is TGTGCCAGCAGCAATCGACAGGGACTAGGGACATACACCGGGGAGCTGTTTTTT.

The CDR3 here is CASSLASGKPTYEQYF. The DNA of the CDR3 is TGTGCCAGCAGTTTGGCTAGCGGGAAGCCTACCTACGAGCAGTACTTC. This chain connects TRBV28 to TRBJ2-7, with 9 bases lining up with TRBD2. CDR3 size: 16 residues. In germline, CDR1 is MDHEN, CDR2 SYDVKM. J lost 2 bases, V lost 3 bases, and 8 bases had no gene match.

This clonotype was seen a handful of times. The chain has TRBV6-1 and TRBJ2-2; 10 positions match TRBD2. The CDR3 sequence is 17 residues long. Germline V lookup: CDR1 MNHNS, CDR2 SASEGT. The J segment lost 4 bases and the V segment lost 6 bases, leaving 11 bases of the junction unmatched. Here the CDR3 reads CASSGTSLAGGTGELFF. CDR3 in DNA: TGTGCCAGCAGCGGGACCTCCTTAGCGGGAGGCACCGGGGAGCTGTTTTTT.

This clonotype was counted only a few times. The genes are TRBV10-3 and TRBJ2-6, with D hard to call. Germline values: CDR1 ENHRY, CDR2 SYGVKD. The CDR3 spans 13 residues. V was trimmed by 7 bases and J by 0 bases, leaving 4 bases between them. The CDR3 here is CAITGSGANVLTF. CDR3 bases: TGTGCCATCACCGGCTCTGGGGCCAACGTCCTGACTTTC.

This clonotype has at least ten counts. The chain couples TRBV6-1 to TRBJ2-4, with TRBD1 matching 8 bases. V lost 5 bases and J lost 2; bases outside the gene matches: 2. The CDR3 covers 14 residues. Looked up from germline, CDR1 is MNHNS and CDR2 is SASEGT. The CDR3 DNA follows: TGTGCCAGCAGTCAGGGGGCGACCAAAAACATTCAGTACTTC. It specifies CASSQGATKNIQYF.

This clonotype has a handful of counts. The chain joins TRBV12-3 or TRBV12-4 to TRBJ2-3; 9 bases are shared with TRBD2. The V and J ends lost 7 bases and 2 bases, in that order; junction bases with no gene match: 19. The CDR3 covers 19 residues. CDR3 coding DNA: TGTGCCAGCACTATAGGGAGGCGGGGACTAGCAGAAACCACAGATACGCAGTATTTT. Residues: CASTIGRRGLAETTDTQYF.

There are a few counts of this clonotype. The chain uses TRBV29-1 and TRBJ2-5; 9 nucleotides line up with TRBD1. CDR3 size: 15 residues. Trimming took 7 bases from V and 5 from J; bases not matched to a gene: 14. Germline values: CDR1 SQVTM, CDR2 ANQGSEA. The CDR3 protein is CSALRGTGFSETQYF. The CDR3 nucleotides read TGCAGCGCTTTGAGGGGGACAGGGTTTTCGGAGACCCAGTACTTC.

The chain joins TRBV5-5 to TRBJ1-6; 10 bases agree with TRBD1. The J segment lost 9 bases and the V segment lost 5 bases, leaving 11 bases of the junction unmatched. Germline-derived CDR1 and CDR2 are SGHKS and YYEKEE (reference sequence). The CDR3 runs to 16 residues. CDR3 in DNA: TGTGCCAGCAGTCCCGGGGGGGGACAGGGGAGTTCACCCCTCCACTTT. It specifies CASSPGGGQGSSPLHF.